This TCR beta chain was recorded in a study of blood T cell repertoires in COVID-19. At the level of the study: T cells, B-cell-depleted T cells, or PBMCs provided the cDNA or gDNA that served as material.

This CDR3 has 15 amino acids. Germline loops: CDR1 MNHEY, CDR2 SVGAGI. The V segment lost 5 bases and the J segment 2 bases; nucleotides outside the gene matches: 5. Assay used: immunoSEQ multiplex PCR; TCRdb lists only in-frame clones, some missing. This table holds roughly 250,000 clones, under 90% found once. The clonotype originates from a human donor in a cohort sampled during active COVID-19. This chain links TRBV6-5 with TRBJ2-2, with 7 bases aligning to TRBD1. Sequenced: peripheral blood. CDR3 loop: CASSPGTVNTGELFF. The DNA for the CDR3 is TGTGCCAGCAGTCCAGGGACAGTAAACACCGGGGAGCTGTTTTTT.